Listed below are T cell receptor beta chains from one sample, sequenced in a study of T-cell memory formation after mild COVID-19. TCRdb called the 5' RACE reads again in MiXCR, with one record for every CDR3 protein. This table has 170,000 or so distinct CDR3 sequences, about a fifth appearing once. Input material: PBMCs or a T cell subset sorted from them (not recorded which). These receptors all stem from an adult woman who had mild COVID-19 (a few samples of this study predate the infection). Cell type and time point are not known. The conserved cysteine and the conserved F or W are not part of the CDR3 here. Some rows have no size entry. The others give once, few or many, or a class for an expanded clone.

17 | few | TRBV11-2 | ASSFDGWTPAGEKETQY
13 | few | TRBV15 | ATSGAARVTETQY
14 | NA | TRBV4-1 | ASSQEPGTGVYGYT
12 | few | TRBV4-1 | ASSQGHGNYGYT
13 | NA | TRBV27 | ASSLSAYSSYGYT
11 | NA | TRBV19 | ASSIWSTDTQY
14 | NA | TRBV7-9 | ASSAGTSGRDNEQF
11 | NA | TRBV6-4 | ASSDSINNEQF
12 | NA | TRBV27 | ASSFGGTNTEAF
11 | NA | TRBV12-3/TRBV12-4 | ASSSSPTRPEF
11 | NA | TRBV9 | ASSVGAATEAF
12 | NA | TRBV7-9 | ASSYSGPLDEQF
15 | NA | TRBV20-1 | SARGDPSGRPASEQY
15 | NA | TRBV7-3 | ASSLLGTSGGTDTQY
11 | many | TRBV12-3/TRBV12-4 | ASRWTGPGELF
13 | few | TRBV20-1 | SARNLSGSYNEQF
8 | few | TRBV6-1 | AGVRYEQY
15 | once | TRBV7-3 | ASSQLTTSGSTDTQY
11 | NA | TRBV9 | ASNFGANTEAF
14 | few | TRBV30 | AWSEDGTAMFSEQY
15 | few | TRBV7-9 | ASSSPSGTVDSYEQY
12 | NA | TRBV24-1 | ATSTTGVNTEAF
12 | NA | TRBV7-9 | ASTLAQGNSPLH
12 | NA | TRBV6-1 | ASRGGHSSYEQY
11 | few | TRBV29-1 | SVEAREDYGYT
12 | few | TRBV29-1 | SVELYDRDTEAF
11 | NA | TRBV9 | ASSETGNYGYT
10 | few | TRBV20-1 | SARDSYYEQY
12 | NA | TRBV5-1 | ASRGDTGGYGYT
11 | NA | TRBV4-1 | ASSSDRGYEQY
13 | NA | TRBV19 | ASSIVLAVWHEQY
13 | few | TRBV5-5 | ASSLVGAGANVLT
12 | NA | TRBV20-1 | SARELAGGFQQF
14 | few | TRBV4-1 | ASSLRHGSDTGELF
13 | few | TRBV25-1 | ASSDLYYGGDTQY
11 | NA | TRBV3-1 | ASSQDKAGELF
12 | NA | TRBV6-5 | ASRGTVVSYEQY
14 | NA | TRBV4-1 | ASSQDIGPLNTEAF
13 | NA | TRBV13 | ASSLQGSKYNEQF
12 | NA | TRBV7-9 | ASSLVETFYGYT
16 | NA | TRBV4-2 | ASSQDLGLAGITGELF
15 | few | TRBV2 | ASILGTSGGSYNEQF
11 | NA | TRBV6-5 | ATQSRDNTEAF
9 | NA | TRBV12-3/TRBV12-4 | ASGARTSPY
9 | NA | TRBV20-1 | SARDYQPQH
12 | NA | TRBV6-1 | ASSPGTGRTEAF
15 | NA | TRBV27 | ASSTLAGGISYNEQF
12 | few | TRBV7-9 | ASSGAGTTYEQY
11 | few | TRBV2 | ASRATSINEQF
14 | NA | TRBV5-1 | ASSLGLAVSYNEQF
10 | NA | TRBV12-3/TRBV12-4 | ASTISRTEAF